Below, 23 T cell receptor beta chains from the same sample are listed, as sequenced in a study of T-cell reconstitution after alpha-beta-depleted transplantation in children. Unique molecular identifiers tagged the TCRbeta library. TCRdb ran MiXCR on the PCR reads and lists one entry per CDR3 protein. The table includes nearly 200,000 distinct CDR3 sequences, about 6% detected once. The sample was PBMCs, taken before TCRalphabeta/CD19-depleted stem cell transplant. The receptors were sampled from a girl younger than two with combined immunodeficiency, due to receive a stem cell transplant.

The table lists this clonotype with many counts. V is TRBV20-1 and J is TRBJ2-4, with 8 bases lining up with TRBD1. CDR1 and CDR2 (germline): DFQATT, SNEGSKA (reference sequence). This CDR3 has 16 residues. V trimming: 2 bases; J trimming: 5 bases; junction bases outside the gene matches: 11. This chain's CDR3 is CSARPEPDRVENIQYF. In DNA, the CDR3 is TGCAGTGCTAGACCCGAACCGGACAGGGTGGAAAACATTCAGTACTTC.

This clonotype was picked up many times. The rearrangement links TRBV6-1 to TRBJ2-3; TRBD1 matches 7 bases. Germline CDR1 MNHNS, CDR2 SASEGT. The junction had 8 bases not matched to a gene; V was cut back by 3 bases and J by 5 bases. The length of the CDR3 is 15 residues. CDR3 DNA: TGTGCCAGCAGTGATAGTACAGGGGCAGGAGATACGCAGTATTTT. The encoded protein is CASSDSTGAGDTQYF.

This clonotype has only a few counts. Mismatch with germline at one junction end may stem from a read error. The chain couples TRBV4-3 to TRBJ1-1; maybe TRBD1 (5 bases). CDR1 is LGHNA, CDR2 YSLEER, per germline. This CDR3 comprises 15 residues. The DNA of the CDR3 is TGCGCCAGCACCCAACCACGATCGGGGGGCACTGAAGCTTTCTTT. This sequence encodes CASTQPRSGGTEAFF.

This clonotype was counted ten times or more. J is TRBJ2-2 and V is TRBV27; D unresolved. V was shortened by 6 bases and J by 4 bases, with 9 bases between the two germline ends. The CDR3 has 13 residues. The germline V gene encodes CDR1 MNHEY and CDR2 SMNVEV (reference sequence). CDR3 sequence reads: CASSPTATGELFF. The CDR3 nucleotides read TGTGCCAGCAGCCCGACCGCCACCGGGGAGCTGTTTTTT.

This clonotype was observed many times. The chain recombines TRBV28 with TRBJ2-1, with 8 bases aligning to TRBD2. CDR3 length: 16 residues. J was trimmed by 5 bases and V by 3 bases; bases with no gene match: 9. CDR1 MDHEN and CDR2 SYDVKM come from the germline V gene. Here the CDR3 DNA reads TGTGCCAGCAGTTTCGGAGGCCTAGCGGGCGACAATGAGCAGTTCTTC. Its protein is CASSFGGLAGDNEQFF.

There are many counts of this clonotype. The J gene is TRBJ1-2, the V gene TRBV12-5; D unclear. Germline V gives CDR1 LGHNT, CDR2 FRNRAP. The CDR3 is 14 residues long. Deletions cut 2 bases from V and 1 base from J, with 8 bases between. The CDR3 here is CASGLSGSNYGYTF. CDR3 DNA sequence: TGTGCTAGTGGTTTGAGTGGGAGTAACTATGGCTACACCTTC.

In its sample, this clonotype was seen a few times. This chain uses TRBV5-8 with TRBJ2-7, with D possibly being TRBD1 or TRBD2 (6 bases each). The length of the CDR3 is 15 residues. The V end was cut by 4 bases, the J end by 3 bases, with 17 bases between. Per the germline V gene, CDR1 is SGHTS and CDR2 is YDEGEE. The CDR3 sequence is CASSAGHRPFYEQYF. CDR3 bases: TGTGCCAGCAGCGCGGGACACAGACCCTTCTACGAGCAGTACTTC. Full variable domain (rest looked up from reference TRBV5-8 and TRBJ2-7): EAGVTQSPTHLIKTRGQQATLRCSPISGHTSVYWYQQALGLGLQFLLWYDEGEERNRGNFPPRFSGRQFPNYSSELNVNALELEDSALYLCASSAGHRPFYEQYFGPGTRLTVT.

This clonotype has a count of ten or more. The V gene is TRBV29-1, the J gene TRBJ1-1; no reliable D call. This CDR3 has 10 residues. Germline CDR1 SQVTM, CDR2 ANQGSEA. Between the trimmed V and J ends, which lost 7 bases and 0 bases, there was a span of 3 bases. The CDR3 DNA is TGCAGCGAAATGAACACTGAAGCTTTCTTT. It specifies CSEMNTEAFF.

This clonotype has a count of ten or more. The chain is built from TRBV9 and TRBJ2-5, with D perhaps matching TRBD2 (6 bases). Germline CDR1 SGDLS, CDR2 YYNGEE. The CDR3 spans 14 residues. Trimming took off 0 bases at V and 4 bases at J, with 10 bases between the two ends. The CDR3 is CASSVAGVAETQYF. For the CDR3, the DNA is TGTGCCAGCAGCGTAGCGGGAGTGGCAGAGACCCAGTACTTC.

This clonotype was picked up many times. The gene calls are TRBV28 and TRBJ2-1; TRBD2 is a possible D gene (6 bases). V shed 5 bases and J shed 5 bases, with 19 bases lying between them. This CDR3 is built from 16 residues. Germline lookup yields CDR1 MDHEN and CDR2 SYDVKM. The CDR3 DNA sequence: TGTGCCAGCAGTGCTTTAGGGCTAGCGCCCGACAATGAGCAGTTCTTC. Translated, it gives CASSALGLAPDNEQFF.

In regard to this clonotype: A clone one base away is much larger, so this may be a read error. The CDR3 end shows no conserved phenylalanine or tryptophan, and so a read error is likely. The chain couples TRBV12-3 or TRBV12-4 to TRBJ1-2, with D unresolved. The germline V and J ends were trimmed by 3 bases and 8 bases, with 10 bases remaining between them. The CDR3 consists of 12 residues. This CDR3 reads CASSFSPEGYTS. The CDR3 DNA is TGTGCCAGCAGTTTCTCCCCGGAGGGCTACACCTCC.

In its sample, this clonotype was seen many times. V and J are TRBV7-3 and TRBJ2-1; tentative D call: TRBD2 (5 bases). Germline CDR1 and CDR2: SGHTA and FQGTGA. Trimming shortened V by 0 bases and J by 0 bases, and 15 bases separated the two germline ends. The CDR3 totals 18 residues. The CDR3 spells CASSLTTGLWGSYNEQFF. The CDR3 region has the DNA TGTGCCAGCAGCTTAACAACGGGGTTGTGGGGCTCCTACAATGAGCAGTTCTTC.

This clonotype was recorded many times. The chain couples TRBV12-3 or TRBV12-4 to TRBJ2-3, with 7 bases fitting TRBD2. Unmatched junction bases numbered 8, after V lost 3 bases and J lost 5 bases. The CDR3 extends over 15 amino acids. Written as DNA, the CDR3 is TGTGCCAGCAGTTTCTACGGGAGGAGCGGAGATACGCAGTATTTT. Translation: CASSFYGRSGDTQYF.

V usage is TRBV4-3 and J usage is TRBJ1-1, with TRBD1 as a possible D gene (5 bases). The CDR3 totals 17 residues. V was shortened by 0 bases and J by 5 bases, with 19 bases between the two germline ends. Germline loops: CDR1 LGHNA, CDR2 YSLEER. CDR3 sequence (DNA): TGCGCCAGCAGCCAAGATCCCAGCCCGCTTTGGGGGACTGAAGCTTTCTTT. Its translation: CASSQDPSPLWGTEAFF.

This clonotype was detected ten times or more. This rearrangement joins TRBV11-2 to TRBJ2-2; unclear D gene. The CDR3 has 16 residues. Deletions cut 4 bases from V and 0 bases from J, with 12 bases between. The V gene's germline CDR1 is SGHAT and CDR2 FQNNGV. This CDR3 reads CASSSARDSNTGELFF. In nucleotides, the CDR3 is TGTGCCAGCAGCTCGGCCCGAGATTCGAACACCGGGGAGCTGTTTTTT.

About this clonotype itself: This may stem from a read error, because a much larger clone lies one nucleotide away. The chain is built from TRBV6-1 and TRBJ1-1; weak D call: TRBD1 (6 bases). In germline, CDR1 is MNHNS, CDR2 SASEGT. The CDR3 sequence is 14 residues long. V gave up 6 bases and J gave up 5 bases, with 16 bases separating them. Here the CDR3 DNA reads TGTGCCAGCAGAGGGGGAAAGGGGGTAACTGAAGCTTTCTTT. Its protein is CASRGGKGVTEAFF.

This clonotype was found many times. V gene TRBV20-1 combines with J gene TRBJ2-7; D ambiguous. V was trimmed by 3 bases and J by 6 bases, leaving 6 bases between them. Per the germline V gene, CDR1 is DFQATT and CDR2 is SNEGSKA (reference sequence). The CDR3 runs to 10 residues. The chain's CDR3 is CSASWGEQYF. The CDR3 coding sequence is TGCAGTGCTAGTTGGGGCGAGCAGTACTTC.

The table lists this clonotype with many counts. The V call is TRBV7-9, the J call TRBJ1-1, with D uncertain. The CDR3 loop spans 12 amino acids. V was pared by 5 bases and J by 6 bases, with 10 bases between. Germline V gene data show CDR1 as SEHNR and CDR2 as FQNEAQ (reference sequence). CDR3 sequence (DNA): TGTGCCAGCAGCCCCAAGTACGCTGAAGCTTTCTTT. Residues: CASSPKYAEAFF. The whole variable domain, filled in from reference TRBV7-9 and TRBJ1-1, reads DTGVSQNPRHKITKRGQNVTFRCDPISEHNRLYWYRQTLGQGPEFLTYFQNEAQLEKSRLLSDRFSAERPKGSFSTLEIQRTEQGDSAMYLCASSPKYAEAFFGQGTRLTVV.

At least ten counts were recorded for this clonotype. The chain carries TRBV4-3 and TRBJ2-2; no reliable D call. Trimming stripped 4 bases from V and 5 bases from J, with 20 bases between. The CDR3 sequence is 17 residues long. Germline V lookup: CDR1 LGHNA, CDR2 YSLEER. In DNA form, the CDR3 reads TGCGCCAGCAGCCGCCAAACCGGGCTCTTAACTACCGGGGAGCTGTTTTTT. It encodes CASSRQTGLLTTGELFF.

At least ten counts were recorded for this clonotype. J is TRBJ2-7 and V is TRBV5-1, with D perhaps TRBD1 or TRBD2 (5 bases each). Trimming pared 4 bases from V and 7 bases from J, leaving 24 bases between. The CDR3 loop spans 16 amino acids. Germline V CDR1 and CDR2: SGHRS, YFSETQ. The CDR3 loop is CASSPIWGTFSGEQYF. The DNA of the CDR3 is TGCGCCAGCAGCCCCATATGGGGCACCTTCTCGGGGGAGCAGTACTTC.

Many counts were recorded for this clonotype. This sequence joins TRBV7-9 and TRBJ2-1; a possible D gene is TRBD2 (5 bases). The V end lost 5 bases, the J end lost 4 bases, and 9 bases lay between the germline ends. Germline V CDR1 and CDR2: SEHNR, FQNEAQ (reference sequence). This CDR3 spans 13 amino acids. Here the CDR3 reads CASSPRLYNEQFF. As DNA, the CDR3 is TGTGCCAGCAGCCCGCGACTATACAATGAGCAGTTCTTC.

This clonotype has ten or more counts. The rearrangement joins TRBV29-1 to TRBJ2-7; 7 bases map to TRBD1. V dropped 0 bases and J dropped 2; count of bases not matched to a gene: 4. Germline lookup yields CDR1 SQVTM and CDR2 ANQGSEA. The CDR3 length is 14 residues. Here the CDR3 reads CSVEDWTGAYEQYF. CDR3 nucleotides: TGCAGCGTTGAAGATTGGACAGGAGCCTACGAGCAGTACTTC.

This clonotype was seen ten or more times. The chain recombines TRBV27 with TRBJ2-6; D tentatively reads TRBD1 or TRBD2 (5 bases each). The CDR3 has 16 amino acids. V lost 0 bases and J 4 bases, leaving 10 bases between the germline ends. CDR1 is MNHEY and CDR2 is SMNVEV in the germline V gene (reference sequence). The CDR3 DNA is TGTGCCAGCAGTTTATCCGGGGCTGGGGGGGCCAACGTCCTGACTTTC. As protein: CASSLSGAGGANVLTF.